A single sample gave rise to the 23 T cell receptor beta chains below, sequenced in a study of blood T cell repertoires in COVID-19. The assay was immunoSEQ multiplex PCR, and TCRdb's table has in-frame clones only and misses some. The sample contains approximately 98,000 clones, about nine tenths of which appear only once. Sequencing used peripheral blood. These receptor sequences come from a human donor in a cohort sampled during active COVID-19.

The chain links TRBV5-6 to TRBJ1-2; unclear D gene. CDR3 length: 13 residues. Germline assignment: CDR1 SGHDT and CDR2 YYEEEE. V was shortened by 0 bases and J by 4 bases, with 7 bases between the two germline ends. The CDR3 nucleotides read TGTGCCAGCAGCTTGGGTCAGTTCTATGGCTACACCTTC. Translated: CASSLGQFYGYTF. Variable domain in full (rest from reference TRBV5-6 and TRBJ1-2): DAGVTQSPTHLIKTRGQQVTLRCSPKSGHDTVSWYQQALGQGPQFIFQYYEEEERQRGNFPDRFSGHQFPNYSSELNVNALLLGDSALYLCASSLGQFYGYTFGSGTRLTVV.

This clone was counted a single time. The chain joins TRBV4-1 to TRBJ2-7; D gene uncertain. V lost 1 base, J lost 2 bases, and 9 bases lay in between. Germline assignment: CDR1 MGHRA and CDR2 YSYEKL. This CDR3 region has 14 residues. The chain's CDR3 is CASSQGLRPYEQYF. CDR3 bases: TGCGCCAGCAGCCAAGGACTGCGACCCTACGAGCAGTACTTC.

CDR3 in amino acids: CASTTGEGGYTF. CDR3 sequence (DNA): TGTGCCAGCACCACGGGGGAGGGTGGCTACACCTTC. This sequence joins TRBV6-5 and TRBJ1-2, with D maybe TRBD1 (5 bases). V dropped 7 bases and J dropped 7 bases, with 13 bases sitting between them. In germline, CDR1 is MNHEY, CDR2 SVGAGI. CDR3 length: 12 amino acids.

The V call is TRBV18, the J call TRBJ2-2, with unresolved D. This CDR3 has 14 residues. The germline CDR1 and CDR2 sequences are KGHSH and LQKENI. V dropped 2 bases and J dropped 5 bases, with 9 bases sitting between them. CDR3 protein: CASSPASATGELFF. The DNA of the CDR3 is TGTGCCAGCTCACCAGCTAGTGCGACCGGGGAGCTGTTTTTT. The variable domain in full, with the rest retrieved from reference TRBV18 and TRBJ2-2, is NAGVMQNPRHLVRRRGQEARLRCSPMKGHSHVYWYRQLPEEGLKFMVYLQKENIIDESGMPKERFSAEFPKEGPSILRIQQVVRGDSAAYFCASSPASATGELFFGEGSRLTVL.

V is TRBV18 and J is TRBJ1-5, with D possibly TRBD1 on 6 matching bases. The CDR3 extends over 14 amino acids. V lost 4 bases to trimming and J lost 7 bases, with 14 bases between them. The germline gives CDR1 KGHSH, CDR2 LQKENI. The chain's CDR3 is CASSLGQFPQPQHF. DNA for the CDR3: TGTGCCAGCTCACTAGGACAGTTCCCACAGCCCCAGCATTTT.

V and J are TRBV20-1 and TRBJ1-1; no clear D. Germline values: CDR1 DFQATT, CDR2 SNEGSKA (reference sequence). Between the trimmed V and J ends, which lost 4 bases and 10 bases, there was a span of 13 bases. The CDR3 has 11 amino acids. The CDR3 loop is CSATSRRGAFF. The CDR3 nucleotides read TGCAGTGCTACCTCTCGGCGGGGAGCTTTCTTT.

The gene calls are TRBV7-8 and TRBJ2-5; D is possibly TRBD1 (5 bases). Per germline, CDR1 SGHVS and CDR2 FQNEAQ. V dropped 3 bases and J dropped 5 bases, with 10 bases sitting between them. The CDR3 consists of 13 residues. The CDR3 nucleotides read TGTGCCAGCAGCTTTTATCAGGGCGAGACCCAGTACTTC. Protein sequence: CASSFYQGETQYF.

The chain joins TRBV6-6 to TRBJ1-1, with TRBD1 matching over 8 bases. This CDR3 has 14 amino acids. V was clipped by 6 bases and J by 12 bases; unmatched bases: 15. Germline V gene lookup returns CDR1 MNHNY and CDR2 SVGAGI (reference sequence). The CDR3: CASSLQGARRGPFF. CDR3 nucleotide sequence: TGTGCCAGCAGCCTCCAGGGGGCGCGGAGAGGGCCTTTCTTT.

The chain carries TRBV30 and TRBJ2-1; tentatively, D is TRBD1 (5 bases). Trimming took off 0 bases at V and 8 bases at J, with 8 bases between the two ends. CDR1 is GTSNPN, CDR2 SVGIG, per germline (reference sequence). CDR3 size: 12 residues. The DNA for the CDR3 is TGTGCCTGGAGTGTGACAGCGCATGAGCAGTTCTTC. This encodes CAWSVTAHEQFF.

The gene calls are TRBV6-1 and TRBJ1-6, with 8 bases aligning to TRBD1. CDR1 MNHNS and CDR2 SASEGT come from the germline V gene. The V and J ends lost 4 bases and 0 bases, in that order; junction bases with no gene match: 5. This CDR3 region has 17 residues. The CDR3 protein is CASSAQGASSYNSPLHF. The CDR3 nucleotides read TGTGCCAGCAGTGCCCAGGGGGCAAGCTCCTATAATTCACCCCTCCACTTT.

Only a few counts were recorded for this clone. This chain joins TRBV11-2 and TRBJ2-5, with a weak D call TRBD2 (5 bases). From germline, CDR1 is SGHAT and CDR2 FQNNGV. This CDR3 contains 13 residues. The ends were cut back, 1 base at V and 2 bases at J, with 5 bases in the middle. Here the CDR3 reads CASSLGRQETQYF. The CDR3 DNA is TGTGCCAGCAGCTTAGGGAGGCAAGAGACCCAGTACTTC. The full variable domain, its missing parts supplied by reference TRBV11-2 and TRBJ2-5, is EAGVAQSPRYKIIEKRQSVAFWCNPISGHATLYWYQQILGQGPKLLIQFQNNGVVDDSQLPKDRFSAERLKGVDSTLKIQPAKLEDSAVYLCASSLGRQETQYFGPGTRLLVL.

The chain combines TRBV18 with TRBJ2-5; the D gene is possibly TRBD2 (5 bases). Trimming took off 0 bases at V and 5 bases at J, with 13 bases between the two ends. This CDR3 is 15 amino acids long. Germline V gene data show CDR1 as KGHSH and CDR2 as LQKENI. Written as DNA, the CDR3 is TGTGCCAGCTCACCACCAAGCCTAGCACTGGAGACCCAGTACTTC. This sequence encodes CASSPPSLALETQYF.

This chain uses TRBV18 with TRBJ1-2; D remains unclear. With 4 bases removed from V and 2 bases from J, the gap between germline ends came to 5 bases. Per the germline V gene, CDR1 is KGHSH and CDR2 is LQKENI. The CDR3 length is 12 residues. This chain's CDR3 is CASSRGNYGYTF. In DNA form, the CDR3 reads TGTGCCAGCTCACGCGGGAACTATGGCTACACCTTC.

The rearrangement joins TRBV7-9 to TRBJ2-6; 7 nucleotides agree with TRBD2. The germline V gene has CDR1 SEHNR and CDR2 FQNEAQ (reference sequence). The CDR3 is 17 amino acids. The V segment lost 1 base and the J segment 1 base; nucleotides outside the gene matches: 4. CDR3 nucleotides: TGTGCCAGCAGCTTAGTGGGAGGGGCTTCTGGGGCCAACGTCCTGACTTTC. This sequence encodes CASSLVGGASGANVLTF.

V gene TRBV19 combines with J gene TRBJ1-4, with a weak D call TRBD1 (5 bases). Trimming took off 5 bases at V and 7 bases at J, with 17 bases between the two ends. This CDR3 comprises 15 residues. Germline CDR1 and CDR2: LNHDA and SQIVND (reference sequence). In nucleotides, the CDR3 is TGTGCCAGTAGTGATATAGGGGAGGCAGGTGAAAAACTGTTTTTT. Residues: CASSDIGEAGEKLFF.

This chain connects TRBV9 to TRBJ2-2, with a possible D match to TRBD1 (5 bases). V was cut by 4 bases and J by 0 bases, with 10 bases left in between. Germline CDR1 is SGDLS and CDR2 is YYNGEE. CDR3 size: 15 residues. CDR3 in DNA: TGTGCCAGCAGCACAGGAACTTCGAACACCGGGGAGCTGTTTTTT. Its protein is CASSTGTSNTGELFF.

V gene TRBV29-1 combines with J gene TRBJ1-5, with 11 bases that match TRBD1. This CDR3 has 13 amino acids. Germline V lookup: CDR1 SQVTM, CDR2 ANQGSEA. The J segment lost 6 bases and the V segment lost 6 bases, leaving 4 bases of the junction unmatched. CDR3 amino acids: CSVDGTGGQPQHF. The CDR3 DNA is TGCAGCGTAGACGGGACAGGGGGTCAGCCCCAGCATTTT.

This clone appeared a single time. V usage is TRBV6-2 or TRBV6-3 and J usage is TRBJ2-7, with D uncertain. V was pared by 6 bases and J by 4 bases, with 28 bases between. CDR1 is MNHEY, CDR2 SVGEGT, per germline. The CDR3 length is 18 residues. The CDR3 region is CASSPNFAEILYAYEQYF. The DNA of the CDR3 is TGTGCCAGCAGCCCTAATTTCGCGGAGATCCTCTACGCTTACGAGCAGTACTTC.

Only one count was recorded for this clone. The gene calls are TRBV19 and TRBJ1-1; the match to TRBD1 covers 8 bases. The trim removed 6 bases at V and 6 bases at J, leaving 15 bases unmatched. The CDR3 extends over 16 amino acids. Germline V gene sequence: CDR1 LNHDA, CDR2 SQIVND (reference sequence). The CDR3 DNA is TGTGCCAGTAGCCATAGACAGGGGAGGGGATTCCCTGAAGCTTTCTTT. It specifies CASSHRQGRGFPEAFF.

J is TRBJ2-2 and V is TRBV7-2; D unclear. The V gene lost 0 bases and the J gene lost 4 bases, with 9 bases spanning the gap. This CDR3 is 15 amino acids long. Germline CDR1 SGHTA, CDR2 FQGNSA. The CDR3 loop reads CASSLAIWSTGELFF. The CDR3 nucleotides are TGTGCCAGCAGCTTAGCGATCTGGAGCACCGGGGAGCTGTTTTTT.

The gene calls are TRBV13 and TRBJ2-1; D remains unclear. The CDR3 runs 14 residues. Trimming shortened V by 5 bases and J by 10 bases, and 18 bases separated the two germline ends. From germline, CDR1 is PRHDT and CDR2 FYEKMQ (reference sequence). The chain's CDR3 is CASSPPISSREQFF. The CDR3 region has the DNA TGTGCCAGCAGCCCCCCCATCTCCTCTCGGGAGCAGTTCTTC.

CDR3 DNA sequence: TGTGCCAGTAGTATTCAGGGACTAGCGGGAGCCGGTAGGAATGAGCAGTTCTTC. Amino acid sequence: CASSIQGLAGAGRNEQFF. This chain joins TRBV19 and TRBJ2-1; TRBD2 aligns across 14 bases. The V and J ends lost 3 bases and 7 bases, in that order; junction bases with no gene match: 11. There are 18 residues in the CDR3. Germline V gene lookup returns CDR1 LNHDA and CDR2 SQIVND (reference sequence).

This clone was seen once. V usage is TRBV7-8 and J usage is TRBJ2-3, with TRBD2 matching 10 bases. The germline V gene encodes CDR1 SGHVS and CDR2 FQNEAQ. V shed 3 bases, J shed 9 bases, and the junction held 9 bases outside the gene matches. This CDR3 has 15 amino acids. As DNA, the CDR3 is TGTGCCAGCAGCTTTCTCGGGACTAGCGTTGACACGCAGTATTTT. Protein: CASSFLGTSVDTQYF.